This T cell receptor (beta chain) was identified in a study of T cells after yellow fever vaccination. 5'RACE template switching generated TCR cDNA, adding a universal primer site and UMIs. Each CDR3 protein is one row after TCRdb ran MiXCR on the 5' RACE reads. This sample yields a few hundred thousand distinct CDR3 sequences, of which roughly a sixth are seen a single time; roughly 19% belongs to the top ten. This TCR derives from a man between 18 and 29 years old who received the YFV17D yellow fever vaccine. Sequenced material: PBMCs, taken before the yellow fever booster vaccination.

The CDR3 DNA reads TGCAGTGCTAGAGGGGTGGGAGCGGGGTACAATGAGCAGTTCTTC. Translating gives CSARGVGAGYNEQFF. This chain uses TRBV20-1 with TRBJ2-1; 7 bases fit TRBD2. This CDR3 region has 15 residues. V dropped 1 base and J dropped 4; count of bases not matched to a gene: 7. Germline V gene lookup returns CDR1 DFQATT and CDR2 SNEGSKA (reference sequence).